This T cell receptor (beta chain) originates from a study of blood T cell repertoires in COVID-19. Germline V gives CDR1 MGHDK, CDR2 SYGVNS. The CDR3 spans 18 residues. Trimming took 4 bases from V and 0 from J; bases not matched to a gene: 13. This table comes from immunoSEQ multiplex PCR, and its TCRdb copy is limited to in-frame clones, with some not included. Of approximately 210,000 clones detected, less than 90% appear once; the ten largest clones hold around 0.7%. Sequenced sample: peripheral blood. The V and J genes are TRBV25-1 and TRBJ1-1; 8 bases map to TRBD1. This sequence originates from a man between 35 and 55 years old with acute or convalescent COVID-19. In nucleotides, the CDR3 is TGTGCCAGCAGTGGAAACAGGGGGGTTTCTCTAATGAACACTGAAGCTTTCTTT. It codes for CASSGNRGVSLMNTEAFF.